The next 9 T cell receptor beta chains were all read from a single sample in a study of Ad26.COV2.S vaccination and SARS-CoV-2 variants. Sequencing used immunoSEQ multiplex PCR; TCRdb keeps in-frame clones, though not all of them. The table records about 350,000 clones, roughly 84% of them present only once. Treatment in this sample: roughly 18 received Ad26.COV2.S at low or high dose, single or two shots; about 5 received placebo; per-sample allocation not given. Sampling was performed 63 days after the first vaccine or placebo injection. The sample here was peripheral blood, taken in a trial of Ad26.COV2.S vaccine versus placebo. The receptor set was obtained from a person aged 18-60 years who received the Ad26.COV2.S COVID-19 vaccine or a placebo.

The chain carries TRBV27 and TRBJ2-1, with D maybe TRBD2 (7 bases). The CDR3 has 15 amino acids. V was trimmed by 7 bases and J by 4 bases, leaving 17 bases between them. From germline, CDR1 is MNHEY and CDR2 SMNVEV (reference sequence). In DNA form, the CDR3 reads TGTGCCAGCACGAAAGGGGGAGGGCCTTACAATGAGCAGTTCTTC. This codes for CASTKGGGPYNEQFF.

This rearrangement joins TRBV24-1 to TRBJ2-4, with D hard to call. V lost 5 bases to trimming and J lost 0 bases, with 10 bases between them. The length of the CDR3 is 15 residues. Germline-derived CDR1 and CDR2 are KGHDR and SFDVKD. The CDR3 here is CATSVRVLAKNIQYF. The CDR3 nucleotides are TGTGCCACCAGTGTACGCGTCTTAGCCAAAAACATTCAGTACTTC.

In this sample, this clone turned up once. The J gene is TRBJ1-5, the V gene TRBV15; D is uncertain. The germline V and J ends were trimmed by 0 bases and 4 bases, with 10 bases remaining between them. Germline CDR1 is LNHNV and CDR2 is YYDKDF (reference sequence). There are 15 residues in the CDR3. The CDR3 DNA reads as TGTGCCACCAGCAGAGATCGCGGCAGAAATCAGCCCCAGCATTTT. Its translation is CATSRDRGRNQPQHF.

CDR3 sequence (DNA): TGTGCCAGTCAAGGACCGATAACCTTCTATGGCTACACCTTC. This encodes CASQGPITFYGYTF. This chain links TRBV19 with TRBJ1-2; D is undetermined. The germline V and J ends were trimmed by 8 bases and 4 bases, with 17 bases remaining between them. This CDR3 has 14 residues. Germline values: CDR1 LNHDA, CDR2 SQIVND (reference sequence).

The CDR3 sequence: CASSYPLAEPDNEQFF. The CDR3 nucleotides are TGTGCCAGCAGCTATCCTCTAGCGGAGCCAGACAATGAGCAGTTCTTC. The chain is built from TRBV5-6 and TRBJ2-1; 7 bases map to TRBD2. V lost 3 bases, J lost 5 bases, and 11 bases stayed unmatched. Germline CDR1 reads SGHDT; CDR2 reads YYEEEE. The CDR3 sequence is 16 residues long.

The chain carries TRBV5-4 and TRBJ1-6, with no clear D. This CDR3 region has 18 residues. The ends were cut back, 2 bases at V and 4 bases at J, with 19 bases in the middle. Germline CDR1 SGHNT, CDR2 YYREEE (reference sequence). The CDR3 nucleotides are TGTGCCAGCAGCTTACAAGGGTATTGGGGATCGTATAATTCACCCCTCCACTTT. This codes for CASSLQGYWGSYNSPLHF.

The chain joins TRBV7-9 to TRBJ2-1; TRBD1 matches at 11 bases. CDR1 is SEHNR and CDR2 is FQNEAQ in the germline V gene (reference sequence). V lost 7 bases and J lost 7; bases outside the gene matches: 15. The CDR3 has 17 residues. CDR3 sequence (DNA): TGTGCCAGCACCCGAAACTCTCCGGGACAGGGGGAAAATGAGCAGTTCTTC. Its translation is CASTRNSPGQGENEQFF.

This chain joins TRBV9 and TRBJ2-7, with unresolved D. V gave up 0 bases and J gave up 3 bases, with 7 bases separating them. CDR3 length equals 13 residues. The germline V gene has CDR1 SGDLS and CDR2 YYNGEE. CDR3 region: CASSVEADYEQYF. CDR3 coding DNA: TGTGCCAGCAGCGTAGAGGCCGACTACGAGCAGTACTTC.

The rearrangement joins TRBV12-5 to TRBJ1-3; D is undetermined. This CDR3 has 14 amino acids. In germline, CDR1 is LGHNT, CDR2 FRNRAP. The V and J ends lost 5 bases and 4 bases respectively, with 12 bases between them. DNA of the CDR3: TGTGCTAGTGGTCACAACCCGGGGGGAAACACCATATATTTT. Its protein product is CASGHNPGGNTIYF. Complete variable domain (other parts from reference TRBV12-5 and TRBJ1-3): DARVTQTPRHKVTEMGQEVTMRCQPILGHNTVFWYRQTMMQGLELLAYFRNRAPLDDSGMPKDRFSAEMPDATLATLKIQPSEPRDSAVYFCASGHNPGGNTIYFGEGSWLTVV.